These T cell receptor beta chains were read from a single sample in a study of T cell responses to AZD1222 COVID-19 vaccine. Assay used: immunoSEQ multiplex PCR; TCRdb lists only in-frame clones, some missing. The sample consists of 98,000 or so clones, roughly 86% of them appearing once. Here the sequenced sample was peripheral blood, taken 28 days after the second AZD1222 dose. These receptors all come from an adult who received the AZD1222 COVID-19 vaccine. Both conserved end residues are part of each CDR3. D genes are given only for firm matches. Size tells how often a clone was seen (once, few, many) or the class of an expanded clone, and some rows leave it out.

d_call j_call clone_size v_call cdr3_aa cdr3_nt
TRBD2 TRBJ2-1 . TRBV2 CASSVSGLAGGPWVYNEQFF TGTGCCAGCAGTGTCTCCGGACTAGCGGGAGGGCCTTGGGTCTACAATGAGCAGTTCTTC
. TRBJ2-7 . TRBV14 CASSQALWHSYEQYF TGTGCCAGCAGCCAAGCTTTGTGGCACTCCTACGAGCAGTACTTC
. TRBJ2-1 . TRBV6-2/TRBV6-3 CASSYPSLVDEQFF TGTGCCAGCAGTTACCCTTCTTTAGTGGATGAGCAGTTCTTC
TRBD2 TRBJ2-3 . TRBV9 CASSDSGREADTQYF TGTGCCAGCAGCGACAGCGGGAGGGAGGCAGATACGCAGTATTTT
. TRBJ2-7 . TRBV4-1 CASSQESGAYEQYF TGCGCCAGCAGCCAAGAGAGTGGGGCCTACGAGCAGTACTTC
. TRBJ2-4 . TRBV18 CASSPPDSTKNIQYF TGTGCCAGCTCGCCCCCGGACAGTACCAAAAACATTCAGTACTTC
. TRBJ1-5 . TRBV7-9 CASSLDVQPQHF TGTGCCAGCAGCTTAGATGTTCAGCCCCAGCATTTT
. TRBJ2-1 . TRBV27 CASNRQAVSNEQFF TGTGCCAGCAATCGACAGGCGGTGTCCAATGAGCAGTTCTTC
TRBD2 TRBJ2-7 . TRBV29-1 CSVTPSGSRYEQYF TGCAGCGTAACGCCTAGCGGGAGTCGGTACGAGCAGTACTTC
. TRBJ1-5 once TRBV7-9 CASSLDGGQPQHF TGTGCCAGCAGCTTAGATGGTGGACAGCCCCAGCATTTT
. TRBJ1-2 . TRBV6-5 CASSDSYGYTF TGTGCCAGCAGCGACAGCTATGGCTACACCTTC
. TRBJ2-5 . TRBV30 CAWEAGQETQYF TGTGCCTGGGAGGCGGGACAAGAGACCCAGTACTTC
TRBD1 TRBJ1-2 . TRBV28 CASIAPDRGDGYTF TGTGCCAGCATCGCTCCCGACAGGGGCGATGGCTACACCTTC
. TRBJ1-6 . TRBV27 CASSPLAKNSPLHF TGTGCCAGCAGTCCTCTGGCGAAAAATTCACCCCTCCACTTT
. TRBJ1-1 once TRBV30 CAWSPQHTEAFF TGTGCCTGGAGTCCCCAGCACACTGAAGCTTTCTTT
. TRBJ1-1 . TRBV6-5 CASVGGGRGYTEAFF TGTGCCAGCGTCGGCGGGGGGCGAGGGTACACTGAAGCTTTCTTT
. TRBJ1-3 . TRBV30 CAWSGDYRGNTIYF TGTGCCTGGAGTGGGGACTATCGTGGAAACACCATATATTTT
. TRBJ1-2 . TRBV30 CAWMRGGRIYGYTF TGTGCCTGGATGCGGGGTGGAAGGATCTATGGCTACACCTTC
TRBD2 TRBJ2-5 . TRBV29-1 CSVALEVPSGQETQYF TGCAGCGTGGCGTTGGAGGTTCCTAGCGGGCAAGAGACCCAGTACTTC
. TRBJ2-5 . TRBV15 CATSGPPVGQETQYF TGTGCCACCAGCGGACCCCCTGTAGGCCAAGAGACCCAGTACTTC
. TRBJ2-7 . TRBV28 CASTHPHGGEQYF TGTGCCAGCACCCACCCCCACGGCGGTGAGCAGTACTTC
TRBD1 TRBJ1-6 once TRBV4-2 CASSFTGGEGSPLHF TGTGCCAGCAGTTTTACAGGGGGCGAAGGGTCACCCCTCCACTTT
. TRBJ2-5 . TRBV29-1 CSVETPRAAETQYF TGCAGCGTTGAAACCCCTCGCGCGGCGGAGACCCAGTACTTC
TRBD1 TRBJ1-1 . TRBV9 CASSPGTGNTEAFF TGTGCCAGCAGCCCCGGGACAGGGAACACTGAAGCTTTCTTT
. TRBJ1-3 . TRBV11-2 CASSLGRESGNTIYF TGTGCCAGCAGCTTAGGCAGGGAGTCTGGAAACACCATATATTTT
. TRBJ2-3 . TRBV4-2 CASSLRAEFTDTQYF TGTGCCAGCAGCCTTCGGGCGGAATTCACAGATACGCAGTATTTT
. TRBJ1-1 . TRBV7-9 CASSLITEAFF TGTGCCAGCAGCTTGATCACTGAAGCTTTCTTT
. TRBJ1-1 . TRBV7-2 CASSLISYTEAFF TGTGCCAGCAGCTTAATAAGTTACACTGAAGCTTTCTTT
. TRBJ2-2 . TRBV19 CASSLLISTGELFF TGTGCCAGTAGTCTCCTAATTTCCACCGGGGAGCTGTTTTTT
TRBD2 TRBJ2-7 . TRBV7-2 CASSLALGGQYEQYF TGTGCCAGCAGCTTAGCCCTGGGAGGGCAGTACGAGCAGTACTTC
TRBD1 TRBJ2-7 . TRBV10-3 CAISELRDRRAYEQYF TGTGCCATCAGTGAGCTCCGGGACAGGAGAGCCTACGAGCAGTACTTC
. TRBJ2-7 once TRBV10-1 CASSESSPEQYF TGCGCCAGCAGTGAGTCGAGCCCCGAGCAGTACTTC
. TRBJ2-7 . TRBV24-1 CATSPGTSYEQYF TGTGCCACCAGCCCCGGGACAAGCTACGAGCAGTACTTC
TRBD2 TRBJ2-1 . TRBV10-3 CAISEPGLAGGGSRGEQFF TGTGCCATCAGTGAGCCGGGACTAGCGGGAGGAGGATCGAGAGGGGAGCAGTTCTTC
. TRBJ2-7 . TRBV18 CASWGGGSDEQYF TGTGCCAGTTGGGGAGGGGGATCCGACGAGCAGTACTTC
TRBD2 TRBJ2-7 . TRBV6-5 CASSYVLAGGPYEQYF TGTGCCAGCAGTTACGTGTTAGCGGGAGGACCCTACGAGCAGTACTTC
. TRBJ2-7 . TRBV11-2 CASSSFTSFSYEQYF TGTGCCAGCAGCTCCTTTACTAGTTTCTCCTACGAGCAGTACTTC
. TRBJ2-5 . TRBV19 CASSIDPAGDGRETQYF TGTGCCAGTAGTATAGACCCCGCCGGGGATGGCCGCGAGACCCAGTACTTC
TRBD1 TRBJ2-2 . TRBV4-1 CASSQEEARGRVGELFF TGCGCCAGCAGCCAAGAGGAAGCCAGGGGGCGCGTCGGGGAGCTGTTTTTT
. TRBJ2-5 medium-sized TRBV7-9 CASSLAFPSETQYF TGTGCCAGCAGCTTGGCCTTCCCCTCAGAGACCCAGTACTTC
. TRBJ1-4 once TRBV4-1 CASSVQGVATNEKLFF TGCGCCAGCAGCGTCCAGGGCGTTGCAACTAATGAAAAACTGTTTTTT
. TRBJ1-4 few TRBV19 CASGGSATNEKLFF TGTGCCAGCGGAGGGAGTGCAACTAATGAAAAACTGTTTTTT
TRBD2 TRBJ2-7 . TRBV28 CASSVTSGNSYEQYF TGTGCCAGCAGTGTGACTAGCGGAAACTCCTACGAGCAGTACTTC
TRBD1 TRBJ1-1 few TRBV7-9 CASSSGTGGYTEAFF TGTGCCAGCAGCTCGGGGACAGGGGGGTACACTGAAGCTTTCTTT
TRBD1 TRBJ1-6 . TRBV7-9 CASSPQGANSPLHF TGTGCCAGCAGCCCACAGGGGGCTAATTCACCCCTCCACTTT
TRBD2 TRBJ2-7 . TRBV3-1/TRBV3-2 CASSQESGTRRYEQYF TGTGCCAGCAGCCAAGAGAGCGGGACGAGACGCTACGAGCAGTACTTC
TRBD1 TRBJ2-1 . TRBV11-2 CASSQDRLGNEQFF TGTGCCAGCAGCCAGGACAGGCTTGGCAATGAGCAGTTCTTC
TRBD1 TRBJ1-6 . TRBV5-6 CASSLATGRGVSPLHF TGTGCCAGCAGCCTCGCGACAGGGCGCGGGGTTTCACCCCTCCACTTT
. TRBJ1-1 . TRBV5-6 CASSLARASTEAFF TGTGCCAGCAGCTTGGCCCGGGCGAGCACTGAAGCTTTCTTT